The T cell receptor (beta chain) described here comes from a study of blood T cell repertoires in COVID-19. Study as a whole: PBMCs, B-cell-depleted T cells, or T cells were the source of the cDNA or gDNA that made up the material.

The CDR3 totals 12 residues. Trimming pared 9 bases from V and 11 bases from J, leaving 16 bases between. Per germline, CDR1 MGHDK and CDR2 SYGVNS. Sequencing was performed with immunoSEQ multiplex PCR; in TCRdb, only in-frame clones are kept and a portion is missing. The sample has approximately 160,000 clones, about 84% seen once. The material sequenced was PBMCs or T cells enriched from blood (not recorded which). This rearrangement joins TRBV25-1 to TRBJ2-2; D is perhaps TRBD1 (6 bases). The clonotype comes from a middle-aged man who had recovered from COVID-19. The CDR3 sequence is CASTGQRRELFF. The CDR3 DNA follows: TGTGCCAGTACCGGACAGCGTCGTGAGCTGTTTTTT.